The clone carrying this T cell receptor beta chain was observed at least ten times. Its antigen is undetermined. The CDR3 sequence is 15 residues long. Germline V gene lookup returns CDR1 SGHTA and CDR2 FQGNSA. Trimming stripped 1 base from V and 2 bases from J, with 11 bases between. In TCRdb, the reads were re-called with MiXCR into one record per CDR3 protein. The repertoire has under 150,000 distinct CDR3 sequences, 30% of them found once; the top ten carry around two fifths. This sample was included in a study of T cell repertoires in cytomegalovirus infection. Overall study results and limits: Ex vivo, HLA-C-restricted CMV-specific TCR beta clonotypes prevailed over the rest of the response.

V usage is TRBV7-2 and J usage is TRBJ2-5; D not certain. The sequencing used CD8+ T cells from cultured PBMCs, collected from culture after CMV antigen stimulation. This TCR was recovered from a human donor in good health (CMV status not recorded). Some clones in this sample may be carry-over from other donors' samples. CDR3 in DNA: TGTGCCAGCAGCTTAGTTACGACTGCTCAAGAGACCCAGTACTTC. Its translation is CASSLVTTAQETQYF.